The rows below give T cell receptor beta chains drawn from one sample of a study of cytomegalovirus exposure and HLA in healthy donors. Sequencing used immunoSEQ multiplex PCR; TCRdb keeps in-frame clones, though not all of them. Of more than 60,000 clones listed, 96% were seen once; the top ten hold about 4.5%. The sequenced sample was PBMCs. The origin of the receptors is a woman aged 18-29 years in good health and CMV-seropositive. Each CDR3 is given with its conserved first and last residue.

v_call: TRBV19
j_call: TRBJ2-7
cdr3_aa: CASSRLAGELGQYF

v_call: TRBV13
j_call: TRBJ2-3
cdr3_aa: CASSLTGLAGGRADTQYF

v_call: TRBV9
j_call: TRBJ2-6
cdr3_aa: CASSHNSYSGANVLTF

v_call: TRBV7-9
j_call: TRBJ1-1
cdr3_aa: CASNQRGTEAFF

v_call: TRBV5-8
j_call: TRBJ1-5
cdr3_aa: CASSFGQGYSQPQHF

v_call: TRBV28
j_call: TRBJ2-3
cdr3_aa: CASRYSGSSTDTQYF

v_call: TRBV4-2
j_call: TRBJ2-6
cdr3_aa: CASSLQGARSGANVLTF

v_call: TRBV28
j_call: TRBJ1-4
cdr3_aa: CASSFGGGTPPEKLFF

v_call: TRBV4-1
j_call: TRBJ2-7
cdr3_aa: CASSQPGQGTYEQYF

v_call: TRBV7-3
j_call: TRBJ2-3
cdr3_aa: CASSPYSSDTQYF

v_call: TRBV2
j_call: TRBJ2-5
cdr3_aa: CASSVQKETQYF

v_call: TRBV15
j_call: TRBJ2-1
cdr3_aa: CATSRDFAGRAEHFF

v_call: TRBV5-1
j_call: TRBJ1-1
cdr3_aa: CASSLTTGAATEAFF

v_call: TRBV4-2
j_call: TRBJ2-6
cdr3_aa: CASSQGTGGANVLTF

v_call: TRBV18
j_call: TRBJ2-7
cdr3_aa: CASSPAGGSGRSSYEQYF

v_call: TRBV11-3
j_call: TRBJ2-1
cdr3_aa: CASSEGGSSYNEQFF

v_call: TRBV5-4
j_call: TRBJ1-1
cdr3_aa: CASSLRGFTEAFF

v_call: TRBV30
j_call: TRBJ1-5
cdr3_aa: CAWSRRDSYSNQPQHF

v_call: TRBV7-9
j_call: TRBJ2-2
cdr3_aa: CASPSKGAWTTTGELFF

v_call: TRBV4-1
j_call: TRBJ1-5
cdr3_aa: CASSQRTGNSNQPQHF

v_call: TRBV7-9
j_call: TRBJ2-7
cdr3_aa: CASSLAEGLYEQYF

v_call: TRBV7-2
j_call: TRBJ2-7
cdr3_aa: CASSLVALAADYEQYF

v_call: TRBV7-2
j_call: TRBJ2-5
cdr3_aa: CASSLKWWEPRETQYF

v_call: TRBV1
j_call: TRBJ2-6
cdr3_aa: CTSSQGTTCSGANVLTF

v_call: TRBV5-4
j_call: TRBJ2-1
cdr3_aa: CASSLDAGGYNEQFF

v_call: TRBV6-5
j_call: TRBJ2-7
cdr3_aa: CASSYLSGRDEQYF

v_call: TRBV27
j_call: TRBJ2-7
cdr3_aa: CASSLSTGTYEQYF

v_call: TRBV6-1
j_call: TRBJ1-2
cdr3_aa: CASRAQEPNYGYTF

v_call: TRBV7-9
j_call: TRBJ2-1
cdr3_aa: CASSLQSGRDNEQFF

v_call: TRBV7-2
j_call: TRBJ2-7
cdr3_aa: CASSLSGGGPGEQYF

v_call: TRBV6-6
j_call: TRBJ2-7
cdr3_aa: CASRSPSEQYF

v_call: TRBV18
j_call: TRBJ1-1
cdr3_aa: CASLIAGGQARGAFF

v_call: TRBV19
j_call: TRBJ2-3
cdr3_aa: CASSSRDRVGDTQYF

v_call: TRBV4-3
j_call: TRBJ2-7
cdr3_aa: CASSQDNSRDFEQYF

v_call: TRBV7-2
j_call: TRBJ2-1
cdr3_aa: CASSSGQGSYEQFF

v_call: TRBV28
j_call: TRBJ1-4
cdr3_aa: CASTLGQRTEKLFF

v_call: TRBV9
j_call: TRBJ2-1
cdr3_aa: CASSVLGGDYNEQFF

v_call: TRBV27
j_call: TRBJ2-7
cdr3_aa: CASSSSTGIGQYF

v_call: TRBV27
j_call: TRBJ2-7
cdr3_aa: CASSFGGGWEQYF

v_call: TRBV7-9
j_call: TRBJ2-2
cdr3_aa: CASSLIEGGELFF

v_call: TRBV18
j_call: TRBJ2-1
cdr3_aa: CATLRTSSYNEQFF

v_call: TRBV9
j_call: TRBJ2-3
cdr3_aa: CASSVLGAGGADTQYF

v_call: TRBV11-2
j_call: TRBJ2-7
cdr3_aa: CASSPLDRAAAYEQYF

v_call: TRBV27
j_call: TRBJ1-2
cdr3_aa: CASRSSPLYGYTF

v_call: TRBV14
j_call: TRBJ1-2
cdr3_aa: CASSLSGWYSRGYTF

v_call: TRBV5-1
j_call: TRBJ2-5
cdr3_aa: CASSLNAGAFRETQYF

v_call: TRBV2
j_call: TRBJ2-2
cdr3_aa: CASSGNGAVGELFF

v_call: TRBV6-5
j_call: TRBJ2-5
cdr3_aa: CASSRDRVQETQYF

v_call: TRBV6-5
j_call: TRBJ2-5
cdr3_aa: CASRPTGMHRETQYF

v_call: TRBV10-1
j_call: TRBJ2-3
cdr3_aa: CASSERDRDFFTDTQYF

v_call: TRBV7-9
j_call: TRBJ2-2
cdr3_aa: CASFSGRAGNTGELFF

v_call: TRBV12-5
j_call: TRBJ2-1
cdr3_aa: CASGFGNEQFF

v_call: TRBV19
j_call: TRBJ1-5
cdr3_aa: CASSIGTGFYSNQPQHF

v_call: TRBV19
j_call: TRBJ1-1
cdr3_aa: CASSIFTEAFF

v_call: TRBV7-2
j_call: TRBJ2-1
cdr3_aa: CASSSRLAGGRNEQFF

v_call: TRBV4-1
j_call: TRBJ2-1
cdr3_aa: CASSSGLPRAGEQFF

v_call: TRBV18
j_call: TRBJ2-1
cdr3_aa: CASSPGSAGGPDNEQFF

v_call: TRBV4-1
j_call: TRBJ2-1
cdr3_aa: CASSSPGGVDEQFF

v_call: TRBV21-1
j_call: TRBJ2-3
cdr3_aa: CASGGGAESTDTQYF

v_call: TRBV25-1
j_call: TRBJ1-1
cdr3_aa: CASSESGQGTGTEAFF